These 6 T cell receptor beta chains came from one sample sequenced in a study of T cell clonality in common variable immunodeficiency. General study points: In common variable immunodeficiency, TCR beta chains reportedly carried fewer deletions and N-nucleotide insertions.

No antigen is known for these receptors. Some clones are missing from TCRdb's copy, which holds only in-frame ones; the method was immunoSEQ multiplex PCR. There are tens of thousands of clones in the sample, none observed a single time. The material sequenced was peripheral blood mononuclear cells. The receptors were gathered from a human donor with common variable immunodeficiency.

This clone was observed many times. The read ends 3 residues before the CDR3 terminus; that terminus is restored from the germline J gene. The rearrangement joins TRBV18 to TRBJ1-2; D perhaps matches TRBD1 (5 bases). V was cut by 6 bases and J by 6 bases, with 14 bases left in between. Germline assignment: CDR1 KGHSH and CDR2 LQKENI. This CDR3 region has 13 residues. CDR3 protein: CASSKSRGDGYTF. CDR3 DNA, as far as it was read: TGTGCCAGCTCCAAATCGAGGGGCGATGGC. Supplemented by reference TRBV18 and TRBJ1-2, the full variable domain reads NAGVMQNPRHLVRRRGQEARLRCSPMKGHSHVYWYRQLPEEGLKFMVYLQKENIIDESGMPKERFSAEFPKEGPSILRIQQVVRGDSAAYFCASSKSRGDGYTFGSGTRLTVV.

Concerning this clone: The read gets to within 3 residues of the CDR3 end, and the germline J gene fills in the rest. J is TRBJ1-2 and V is TRBV18; 8 positions agree with TRBD1. With 5 bases clipped from V and 0 bases from J, the junction kept 5 bases outside the gene matches. CDR3 length: 15 residues. From germline, CDR1 is KGHSH and CDR2 LQKENI. CDR3 in amino acids: CASSKLDRANYGYTF. The CDR3 bases that were read are TGTGCCAGCTCAAAACTGGACAGGGCTAACTATGGC.

This clone was seen a few times. The CDR3 end lies 3 residues beyond the end of the read and is filled in from the germline J gene. The chain recombines TRBV20-1 with TRBJ1-4; 9 positions agree with TRBD1. This CDR3 has 15 amino acids. Germline loops: CDR1 DFQATT, CDR2 SNEGSKA (reference sequence). CDR3 in amino acids: CSATPGQGVGRKLFF. The sequenced CDR3 bases are TGCAGTGCTACGCCGGGACAGGGAGTCGGTAGGAAA.

This clone was detected only a few times. The observed sequence ends 3 residues before the CDR3 terminus, with the missing tail filled in from the germline J gene. The chain employs TRBV6-2 or TRBV6-3 and TRBJ2-7, with 7 bases fitting TRBD1. Trimming cost V 2 bases and J 2 bases; bases outside gene matches: 3. There are 14 residues in the CDR3. The germline V gene encodes CDR1 MNHEY and CDR2 SVGEGT. CDR3 residues: CASSYRDRAYEQYF. The part of the CDR3 DNA that was read is TGTGCCAGCAGTTACAGGGACAGAGCCTACGAG.

In its sample, this clone was seen many times. The CDR3 extends 3 residues past the end of the read, so its final part is completed from the germline J gene. The rearrangement uses TRBV5-4 and TRBJ2-3; no clear D. Trimming shortened V by 2 bases and J by 1 base, and 11 bases separated the two germline ends. Germline V gene data show CDR1 as SGHNT and CDR2 as YYREEE (reference sequence). This CDR3 has 15 amino acids. The CDR3 spells CASSFERVGTDTQYF. CDR3 DNA, as far as it was read: TGTGCCAGCAGCTTCGAAAGGGTGGGCACAGATACG.

This clone was recorded at least ten times. The CDR3 is cut off 3 residues early in the read; its end comes from the germline J gene. The V gene is TRBV7-9, the J gene TRBJ1-1; maybe TRBD1 (5 bases). V lost 4 bases and J 6 bases, leaving 12 bases between the germline ends. Germline-derived CDR1 and CDR2 are SEHNR and FQNEAQ (reference sequence). CDR3 length: 13 amino acids. Here the CDR3 reads CASSSPTGAEAFF. CDR3 DNA (partial): TGTGCCAGCAGCTCACCCACGGGGGCTGAA.